The 25 T cell receptor beta chains in this list originate from one sample, sequenced in a study of blood T cell repertoires in COVID-19. The data were produced by immunoSEQ multiplex PCR, yet TCRdb's version contains in-frame clones alone and is incomplete. The sample has roughly 250,000 clones, 88% seen once. The sequenced sample was peripheral blood. These receptors were taken from a middle-aged woman who had recovered from COVID-19.

The chain is built from TRBV11-2 and TRBJ2-7, with 11 bases aligning to TRBD2. Germline V gives CDR1 SGHAT, CDR2 FQNNGV. This CDR3 is built from 15 residues. V was clipped by 5 bases and J by 2 bases; unmatched bases: 5. CDR3 DNA sequence: TGTGCCAGCAGCAGTCCTAGCGGGAGGCCCTACGAGCAGTACTTC. This sequence encodes CASSSPSGRPYEQYF.

The chain carries TRBV28 and TRBJ2-1, with 12 bases identical to TRBD2. The J segment lost 5 bases and the V segment lost 8 bases, leaving 13 bases of the junction unmatched. Germline V gene lookup returns CDR1 MDHEN and CDR2 SYDVKM. The CDR3 is made up of 17 amino acids. The CDR3 DNA sequence: TGTGCCAGCGGCCCCCGGGGACTAGCGGGCCGGGACAATGAGCAGTTCTTC. Protein: CASGPRGLAGRDNEQFF. Based on the CDR3 plus reference TRBV28 and TRBJ2-1, the full variable domain is DVKVTQSSRYLVKRTGEKVFLECVQDMDHENMFWYRQDPGLGLRLIYFSYDVKMKEKGDIPEGYSVSREKKERFSLILESASTNQTSMYLCASGPRGLAGRDNEQFFGPGTRLTVL.

The rearrangement links TRBV6-1 to TRBJ2-1; TRBD2 aligns across 12 bases. CDR3 size: 17 residues. In germline, CDR1 is MNHNS, CDR2 SASEGT. The J segment lost 7 bases and the V segment lost 2 bases, leaving 9 bases of the junction unmatched. The CDR3 coding sequence is TGTGCCAGCAGTGAATTTGGGACTAGCGGGCGGTGGAATGAGCAGTTCTTC. The encoded protein is CASSEFGTSGRWNEQFF.

Only one count was recorded for this clone. This chain connects TRBV5-6 to TRBJ2-3, with D possibly being TRBD1 (5 bases). Germline values: CDR1 SGHDT, CDR2 YYEEEE. The CDR3 is 13 residues long. Trimming pared 2 bases from V and 3 bases from J, leaving 7 bases between. The CDR3 region is CASSFGATDTQYF. The CDR3 DNA sequence: TGTGCCAGCAGCTTTGGGGCGACAGATACGCAGTATTTT.

The chain recombines TRBV27 with TRBJ2-5; no definite D call. V was trimmed by 8 bases and J by 5 bases, leaving 12 bases between them. CDR3 length: 12 amino acids. CDR1 is MNHEY, CDR2 SMNVEV, per germline (reference sequence). As DNA, the CDR3 is TGTGCCAGCGGCCATCCGGGTGAGACCCAGTACTTC. Its protein product is CASGHPGETQYF.

The genes are TRBV5-1 and TRBJ2-2; 7 bases are a match to TRBD1. Trimming removed 4 bases from V and 2 bases from J; junction bases left unmatched: 8. CDR3 length equals 16 residues. Germline loops: CDR1 SGHRS, CDR2 YFSETQ. This CDR3 is CASSNTGQTNTGELFF. In DNA form, the CDR3 reads TGCGCCAGCAGCAATACGGGACAGACAAACACCGGGGAGCTGTTTTTT.

The V gene is TRBV18, the J gene TRBJ1-1, with 7 positions matching TRBD1. Germline V gene lookup returns CDR1 KGHSH and CDR2 LQKENI. With 4 bases clipped from V and 8 bases from J, the junction kept 4 bases outside the gene matches. CDR3 length: 12 residues. CDR3 amino acids: CASSLGTAEAFF. CDR3 sequence (DNA): TGTGCCAGCTCACTAGGGACAGCGGAAGCTTTCTTT.

This sequence joins TRBV18 and TRBJ1-5, with D tentatively TRBD1 (5 bases). The CDR3 spans 14 residues. CDR1 KGHSH and CDR2 LQKENI come from the germline V gene. Trimming took 3 bases from V and 6 from J, leaving 12 bases between them. The CDR3 nucleotides are TGTGCCAGCTCACCCACGGGGGAGGCTCAGCCCCAGCATTTT. It yields the protein CASSPTGEAQPQHF.

The chain has TRBV9 and TRBJ2-3, with 11 nucleotides matching TRBD2. The V gene end was trimmed by 0 bases and the J gene end by 4 bases; junction bases not matched to a gene: 4. The CDR3 loop spans 16 amino acids. Per germline, CDR1 SGDLS and CDR2 YYNGEE. This CDR3 is CASSVGLAGGSDTQYF. CDR3 bases: TGTGCCAGCAGCGTAGGGCTAGCGGGAGGATCAGATACGCAGTATTTT.

This clone was observed a few times. V gene TRBV6-1 combines with J gene TRBJ1-1, with TRBD1 matching over 7 bases. Looked up from germline, CDR1 is MNHNS and CDR2 is SASEGT. CDR3 length: 13 amino acids. Losses at the gene ends were 3 bases for V and 4 bases for J; bases not matched to a gene: 2. The CDR3 coding sequence is TGTGCCAGCAGTGACCGACAGGGCACTGAAGCTTTCTTT. Protein: CASSDRQGTEAFF.

The J gene is TRBJ1-6, the V gene TRBV30, with TRBD1 matching 7 bases. V shed 4 bases, J shed 6 bases, and the junction held 6 bases outside the gene matches. Germline V lookup: CDR1 GTSNPN, CDR2 SVGIG (reference sequence). The CDR3 is 14 residues long. CDR3 amino acids: CAWKKGAGNSPLHF. For the CDR3, the DNA is TGTGCCTGGAAAAAGGGGGCGGGTAATTCACCCCTCCACTTT. The full variable domain, rest sourced from reference TRBV30 and TRBJ1-6, is SQTIHQWPATLVQPVGSPLSLECTVEGTSNPNLYWYRQAAGRGLQLLFYSVGIGQISSEVPQNLSASRPQDRQFILSSKKLLLSDSGFYLCAWKKGAGNSPLHFGNGTRLTVT.

This chain joins TRBV5-5 and TRBJ1-2, with D possibly TRBD1 on 5 matching bases. V lost 1 base, J lost 3 bases, and 13 bases lay in between. CDR1 is SGHKS, CDR2 YYEKEE, per germline (reference sequence). The CDR3 sequence is 15 residues long. The CDR3 region is CASSLSPGGDYGYTF. For the CDR3, the DNA is TGTGCCAGCAGCTTGTCGCCGGGGGGTGACTATGGCTACACCTTC.

The gene calls are TRBV4-3 and TRBJ2-5; 10 nucleotides align to TRBD2. The CDR3 runs to 15 residues. Germline CDR1 LGHNA, CDR2 YSLEER. Germline trimming cut 1 base from V and 2 bases from J; bases unmatched to any gene: 1. The CDR3 DNA is TGCGCCAGCAGCCAAGGGACTAGCGGACAAGAGACCCAGTACTTC. Translated, it gives CASSQGTSGQETQYF.

The chain employs TRBV3-1 (or the pseudogene TRBV3-2) and TRBJ1-6; TRBD1 agrees at 10 bases. CDR1 LGHDT and CDR2 YNNKEL come from the germline V gene (reference sequence). The trim removed 4 bases at V and 10 bases at J, leaving 4 bases unmatched. The CDR3 extends over 14 amino acids. CDR3 amino acids: CASSRTGGRSPLHF. The CDR3 nucleotides read TGTGCCAGCAGCCGGACAGGGGGTAGATCACCCCTCCACTTT.

DNA of the CDR3: TGTGCCAGCTCACCCCCACGGACAGGTGCAACTAATGAAAAACTGTTTTTT. This codes for CASSPPRTGATNEKLFF. The chain uses TRBV18 and TRBJ1-4, with TRBD1 matching 7 bases. V gave up 3 bases and J gave up 0 bases; unmatched junction bases: 7. This CDR3 is built from 17 residues. From germline, CDR1 is KGHSH and CDR2 LQKENI.

The chain has TRBV12-3 or TRBV12-4 and TRBJ1-4; D ambiguous. V dropped 10 bases and J dropped 5 bases, with 11 bases sitting between them. CDR3 length equals 12 residues. CDR3 sequence: CATDPGNEKLFF. Written as DNA, the CDR3 is TGTGCCACCGACCCGGGGAATGAAAAACTGTTTTTT.

J is TRBJ2-1 and V is TRBV10-2, with 12 nucleotides matching TRBD2. The CDR3 is 13 amino acids. Germline CDR1 WSHSY, CDR2 SAAADI. The V gene end was trimmed by 6 bases and the J gene end by 9 bases; junction bases not matched to a gene: 3. The CDR3 is CASREGLAGEQFF. In nucleotides, the CDR3 is TGCGCCAGCAGAGAGGGACTAGCGGGTGAGCAGTTCTTC.

The chain couples TRBV11-2 to TRBJ2-1; TRBD2 might be the D (6 bases). This CDR3 is built from 18 residues. Per germline, CDR1 SGHAT and CDR2 FQNNGV. Trimming left V 5 bases short and J 0 bases short, with 20 bases between. The CDR3 sequence is CASSPFGLAQSSYNEQFF. CDR3 in DNA: TGTGCCAGCAGCCCGTTCGGGCTAGCGCAAAGCTCCTACAATGAGCAGTTCTTC.

The chain links TRBV5-4 to TRBJ1-2; tentative D call: TRBD1 (6 bases). The CDR3 contains 15 residues. V lost 4 bases to trimming and J lost 4 bases, with 17 bases between them. Germline loops: CDR1 SGHNT, CDR2 YYREEE (reference sequence). The CDR3 nucleotides read TGTGCCAGCAGCCGCGAGCCGGGACACCCCTATGGCTACACCTTC. As protein: CASSREPGHPYGYTF.

This sequence joins TRBV25-1 and TRBJ1-1; maybe TRBD1 (6 bases). Germline V gene sequence: CDR1 MGHDK, CDR2 SYGVNS. V was pared by 8 bases and J by 4 bases, with 26 bases between. The CDR3 is 17 residues long. CDR3 loop: CASRPGTLGAGGTEAFF. The DNA for the CDR3 is TGTGCCAGCCGTCCCGGGACACTAGGTGCAGGTGGCACTGAAGCTTTCTTT.

The table lists this clone with a count of one. The chain joins TRBV18 to TRBJ1-1; D gene ambiguous. V was clipped by 6 bases and J by 0 bases, with 11 bases between them. The CDR3 covers 14 residues. Germline assignment: CDR1 KGHSH and CDR2 LQKENI. The CDR3 loop reads CASSVGGVNTEAFF. The CDR3 DNA reads as TGTGCCAGCTCCGTAGGAGGCGTGAACACTGAAGCTTTCTTT.

The genes are TRBV7-9 and TRBJ1-1; the match to TRBD1 covers 9 bases. V lost 4 bases, J lost 3 bases, and 6 bases stayed unmatched. CDR3 length: 15 amino acids. Germline CDR1 and CDR2: SEHNR and FQNEAQ (reference sequence). The CDR3 nucleotides are TGTGCCAGCAGCTCTACACAGGGGGCCCACACTGAAGCTTTCTTT. It encodes CASSSTQGAHTEAFF. Variable domain in full (rest from reference TRBV7-9 and TRBJ1-1): DTGVSQNPRHKITKRGQNVTFRCDPISEHNRLYWYRQTLGQGPEFLTYFQNEAQLEKSRLLSDRFSAERPKGSFSTLEIQRTEQGDSAMYLCASSSTQGAHTEAFFGQGTRLTVV.

The V gene is TRBV9, the J gene TRBJ1-1, with a weak D call TRBD1 (6 bases). Deletions cut 2 bases from V and 4 bases from J, with 15 bases between. The CDR3 has 15 amino acids. Germline V gene data show CDR1 as SGDLS and CDR2 as YYNGEE. The CDR3 DNA reads as TGTGCCAGCAGCGTGACGGGGGGCGGGAGCACTGAAGCTTTCTTT. Translation: CASSVTGGGSTEAFF.

The rearrangement joins TRBV11-2 to TRBJ1-6; 7 positions match TRBD1. The length of the CDR3 is 14 residues. CDR1 and CDR2 (germline): SGHAT, FQNNGV. V trimming: 5 bases; J trimming: 13 bases; junction bases outside the gene matches: 11. CDR3: CASSATGEPAPLHF. The CDR3 DNA is TGTGCCAGCAGCGCAACAGGGGAGCCCGCTCCCCTCCACTTT.

The chain combines TRBV30 with TRBJ1-5; weak D call: TRBD1 (5 bases). The germline CDR1 and CDR2 sequences are GTSNPN and SVGIG (reference sequence). The CDR3 is made up of 14 amino acids. V was shortened by 1 base and J by 12 bases, with 19 bases between the two germline ends. In DNA, the CDR3 is TGTGCCTGGAGTGAAAGGGGCCGGCGCCAGGTCCAGCATTTT. Amino acids: CAWSERGRRQVQHF.